Included here is one TCR beta chain sequence, with context. Its antigen is unknown. The sample is drawn from a study of post-analysis software for immune sequencing data. TCR beta cDNA libraries included unique molecular identifiers. TCRdb re-called the PCR reads with MiXCR, one entry per CDR3 protein. This table has around 770,000 distinct CDR3 sequences, roughly 50% appearing once. The study, taken as a whole, reports: TRBV segments more frequent in patients than in controls numbered roughly 5 and included TRBV5-6, TRBV5-1 and TRBV20-1.

Germline-derived CDR1 and CDR2 are SGHTA and FQGNSA. The trim removed 0 bases at V and 4 bases at J, leaving 17 bases unmatched. CDR3 length: 19 amino acids. Source material: blood. The origin of this receptor is a girl aged 10 to 17 with multiple sclerosis. This chain joins TRBV7-2 and TRBJ1-2; 7 bases are shared with TRBD1. CDR3 nucleotides: TGTGCCAGCAGCTTAGCGACACAGGGGATGATGGGTTACCTCTATGGCTACACCTTC. Translating gives CASSLATQGMMGYLYGYTF.